These T cell receptor beta chains were read from a single sample in a study of Ad26.COV2.S vaccination and SARS-CoV-2 variants. Repertoires were generated with immunoSEQ multiplex PCR, while TCRdb's copy carries only in-frame clones and drops some. Here the sample spans 440,000 or so clones, about 90% being singletons. The sequences come from peripheral blood, collected in a trial of Ad26.COV2.S vaccine versus placebo. Source of these receptors: a person between 18 and 59 years old who received the Ad26.COV2.S COVID-19 vaccine or a placebo. Each CDR3 is given with its conserved first and last residue. Each record gives: V gene, clone size, D gene, J gene, CDR3 DNA, CDR3 protein. The D gene is left open where the match is weak. Not every row has a clone size; where given, it reads once, few, many or a size class.

v_call: TRBV4-1; clone_size: NA; d_call: NA; j_call: TRBJ2-3; cdr3_nt: TGCGCCAGCAGCCGTCGGATCCTCGAGGGGACAGATACGCAGTATTTT; cdr3_aa: CASSRRILEGTDTQYF
v_call: TRBV5-6; clone_size: NA; d_call: TRBD1; j_call: TRBJ1-1; cdr3_nt: TGTGCCAGCAGCCCGGACAGGGTCGTGGCTGAAGCTTTCTTT; cdr3_aa: CASSPDRVVAEAFF
v_call: TRBV5-1; clone_size: NA; d_call: NA; j_call: TRBJ2-3; cdr3_nt: TGCGCCAGCAGCTTGTCCCAGGGGTCGCAGTATTTT; cdr3_aa: CASSLSQGSQYF
v_call: TRBV28; clone_size: NA; d_call: TRBD1; j_call: TRBJ2-2; cdr3_nt: TGTGCCACCACTCCCAACGACAGGGTTCAGACCGGGGAGCTGTTTTTT; cdr3_aa: CATTPNDRVQTGELFF
v_call: TRBV5-4; clone_size: NA; d_call: NA; j_call: TRBJ2-7; cdr3_nt: TGTGCCAGCAGCTTAGACGGGCTGGGCGAGCAGTACTTC; cdr3_aa: CASSLDGLGEQYF
v_call: TRBV15; clone_size: NA; d_call: NA; j_call: TRBJ2-5; cdr3_nt: TGTGCCACCAGCAGAGGAGGAGAAGAGACCCAGTACTTC; cdr3_aa: CATSRGGEETQYF
v_call: TRBV19; clone_size: NA; d_call: TRBD2; j_call: TRBJ2-1; cdr3_nt: TGTGCCAGTAGTAGGGAGGGACTAGCGGGAGGGGGTGAGCAGTTCTTC; cdr3_aa: CASSREGLAGGGEQFF
v_call: TRBV30; clone_size: NA; d_call: NA; j_call: TRBJ2-7; cdr3_nt: TGTGCCTGGAGTGCCTCTCGAGGGCACCGGGGGAGGCAGTACTTC; cdr3_aa: CAWSASRGHRGRQYF
v_call: TRBV25-1; clone_size: NA; d_call: NA; j_call: TRBJ1-2; cdr3_nt: TGTGCCAGCAGCCTTGGTGGAGGGGCAGGCTATGGCTACACCTTC; cdr3_aa: CASSLGGGAGYGYTF
v_call: TRBV4-2; clone_size: NA; d_call: NA; j_call: TRBJ2-3; cdr3_nt: TGTGCCAGCAGCCAACTCACTACAGATACGCAGTATTTT; cdr3_aa: CASSQLTTDTQYF
v_call: TRBV7-9; clone_size: NA; d_call: NA; j_call: TRBJ2-7; cdr3_nt: TGTGCCAGCAGCTTAGAATGGGGTCCCACCTCAGCCTACGAGCAGTACTTC; cdr3_aa: CASSLEWGPTSAYEQYF
v_call: TRBV19; clone_size: NA; d_call: NA; j_call: TRBJ2-3; cdr3_nt: TGTGCCAGTAGTATTTACGGGACACACGACACAGATACGCAGTATTTT; cdr3_aa: CASSIYGTHDTDTQYF
v_call: TRBV11-1; clone_size: NA; d_call: NA; j_call: TRBJ2-1; cdr3_nt: TGTGCCAGCAGCGAAAGATTTTCCTACAATGAGCAGTTCTTC; cdr3_aa: CASSERFSYNEQFF
v_call: TRBV7-3; clone_size: few; d_call: TRBD2; j_call: TRBJ2-7; cdr3_nt: TGTGCCAGCAGGCTTCAGCCCCTAGCGGGAACCCCGAGCTCCTACGAGCAGTACTTC; cdr3_aa: CASRLQPLAGTPSSYEQYF
v_call: TRBV9; clone_size: NA; d_call: TRBD2; j_call: TRBJ2-5; cdr3_nt: TGTGCCAGCAGCGTAAGCAGCGGGAGGAAAGAGACCCAGTACTTC; cdr3_aa: CASSVSSGRKETQYF
v_call: TRBV10-3; clone_size: NA; d_call: NA; j_call: TRBJ1-1; cdr3_nt: TGTGCCATCAGTGAGGCAGGGAGGGACACTGAAGCTTTCTTT; cdr3_aa: CAISEAGRDTEAFF
v_call: TRBV5-1; clone_size: NA; d_call: NA; j_call: TRBJ2-3; cdr3_nt: TGCGCCAGCAGCTTGGATCTTCCCCCAGATACGCAGTATTTT; cdr3_aa: CASSLDLPPDTQYF
v_call: TRBV19; clone_size: NA; d_call: TRBD2; j_call: TRBJ2-7; cdr3_nt: TGTGCCAGTAGTACCAGACTAGCGAGTTACGAGCAGTACTTC; cdr3_aa: CASSTRLASYEQYF
v_call: TRBV7-8; clone_size: NA; d_call: NA; j_call: TRBJ1-2; cdr3_nt: TGTGCCAGCAGCTTAGGGTCGAGCGGAGGGTACGGCGGCTACACCTTC; cdr3_aa: CASSLGSSGGYGGYTF
v_call: TRBV28; clone_size: NA; d_call: NA; j_call: TRBJ1-2; cdr3_nt: TGTGCCAGCAGTACAACGGACTATGGCTACACCTTC; cdr3_aa: CASSTTDYGYTF
v_call: TRBV25-1; clone_size: NA; d_call: NA; j_call: TRBJ1-3; cdr3_nt: TGTGCCAGCAGTGAATCCGGAAACACCATATATTTT; cdr3_aa: CASSESGNTIYF
v_call: TRBV2; clone_size: NA; d_call: NA; j_call: TRBJ2-7; cdr3_nt: TGTGCCAGCAGTGTTGGGGGCCCATCCTACGAGCAGTACTTC; cdr3_aa: CASSVGGPSYEQYF
v_call: TRBV13; clone_size: NA; d_call: TRBD2; j_call: TRBJ2-7; cdr3_nt: TGTGCCAGCAGCTTAACCCCTAGCGGGACTGACGAGCAGTACTTC; cdr3_aa: CASSLTPSGTDEQYF
v_call: TRBV9; clone_size: NA; d_call: NA; j_call: TRBJ1-4; cdr3_nt: TGTGCCAGCAGCGTAGGAGTCGGTGAAAAACTGTTTTTT; cdr3_aa: CASSVGVGEKLFF
v_call: TRBV5-4; clone_size: NA; d_call: NA; j_call: TRBJ1-3; cdr3_nt: TGTGCCAGCAGCTTGGACGGAACCTCTGGAAACACCATATATTTT; cdr3_aa: CASSLDGTSGNTIYF
v_call: TRBV7-9; clone_size: NA; d_call: NA; j_call: TRBJ1-6; cdr3_nt: TGTGCCAGCAGCTTAGAGGATCCAGGGCACAATTCACCCCTCCACTTT; cdr3_aa: CASSLEDPGHNSPLHF
v_call: TRBV13; clone_size: NA; d_call: TRBD1; j_call: TRBJ2-7; cdr3_nt: TGTGCCAGCAGCCCCACCGGGACAGGGACCTACGAGCAGTACTTC; cdr3_aa: CASSPTGTGTYEQYF
v_call: TRBV28; clone_size: once; d_call: NA; j_call: TRBJ2-7; cdr3_nt: TGTGCCAGCCATGAGACAGCCGGACTTGGTTTAGTGGAGCAGTACTTC; cdr3_aa: CASHETAGLGLVEQYF
v_call: TRBV4-1; clone_size: NA; d_call: NA; j_call: TRBJ2-7; cdr3_nt: TGCGCCAGCAGCCAAACGGCTCTAGCGCTCTCCTACGAGCAGTACTTC; cdr3_aa: CASSQTALALSYEQYF